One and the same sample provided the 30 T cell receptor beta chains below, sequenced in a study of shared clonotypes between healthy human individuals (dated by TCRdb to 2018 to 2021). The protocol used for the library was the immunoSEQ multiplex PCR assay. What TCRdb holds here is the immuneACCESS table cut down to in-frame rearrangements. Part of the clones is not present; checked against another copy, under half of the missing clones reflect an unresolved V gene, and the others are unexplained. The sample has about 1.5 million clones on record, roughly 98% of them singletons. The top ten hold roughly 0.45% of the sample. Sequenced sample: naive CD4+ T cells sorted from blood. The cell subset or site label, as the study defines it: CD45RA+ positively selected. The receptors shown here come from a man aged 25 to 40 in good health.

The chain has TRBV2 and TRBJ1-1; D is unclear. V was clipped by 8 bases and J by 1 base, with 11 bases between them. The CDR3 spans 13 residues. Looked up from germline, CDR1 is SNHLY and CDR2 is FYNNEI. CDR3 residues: CASYSETNTEAFF. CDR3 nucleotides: TGTGCCAGCTATTCCGAGACGAACACTGAAGCTTTCTTT.

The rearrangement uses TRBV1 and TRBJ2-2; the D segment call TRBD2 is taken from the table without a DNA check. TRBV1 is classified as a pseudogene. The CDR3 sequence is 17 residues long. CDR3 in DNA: TGCACCAGCAGCCAAGATCGTGGACTAGCGGGCACCGGGGAGCTGTTTTTT. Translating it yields CTSSQDRGLAGTGELFF.

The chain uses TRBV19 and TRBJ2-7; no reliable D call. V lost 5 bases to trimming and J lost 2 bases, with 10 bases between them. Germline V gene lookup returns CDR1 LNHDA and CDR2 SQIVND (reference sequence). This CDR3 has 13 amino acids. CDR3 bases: TGTGCCAGTAGTGACAACGATCCCTACGAGCAGTACTTC. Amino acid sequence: CASSDNDPYEQYF.

CDR3 DNA: TGTGCCAGCAGCGCAGAATTCTCCTACAATGAGCAGTTCTTC. It specifies CASSAEFSYNEQFF. V is TRBV2 and J is TRBJ2-1, with unresolved D. The V end was cut by 6 bases, the J end by 0 bases, with 9 bases between. Looked up from germline, CDR1 is SNHLY and CDR2 is FYNNEI. This CDR3 comprises 14 residues.

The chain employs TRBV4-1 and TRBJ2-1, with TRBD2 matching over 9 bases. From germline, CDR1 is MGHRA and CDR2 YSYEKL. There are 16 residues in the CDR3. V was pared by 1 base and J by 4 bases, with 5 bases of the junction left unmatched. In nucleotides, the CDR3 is TGCGCCAGCAGCCAAGTTAGCGGGAGTGGGTACAATGAGCAGTTCTTC. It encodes CASSQVSGSGYNEQFF.

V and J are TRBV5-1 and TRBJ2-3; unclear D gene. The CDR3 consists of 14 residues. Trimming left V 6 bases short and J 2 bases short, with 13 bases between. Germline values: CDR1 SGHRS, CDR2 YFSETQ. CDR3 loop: CASTTDSYTDTQYF. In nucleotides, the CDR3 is TGCGCCAGCACCACCGACTCCTACACAGATACGCAGTATTTT. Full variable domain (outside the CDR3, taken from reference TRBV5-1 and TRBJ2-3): KAGVTQTPRYLIKTRGQQVTLSCSPISGHRSVSWYQQTPGQGLQFLFEYFSETQRNKGNFPGRFSGRQFSNSRSEMNVSTLELGDSALYLCASTTDSYTDTQYFGPGTRLTVL.

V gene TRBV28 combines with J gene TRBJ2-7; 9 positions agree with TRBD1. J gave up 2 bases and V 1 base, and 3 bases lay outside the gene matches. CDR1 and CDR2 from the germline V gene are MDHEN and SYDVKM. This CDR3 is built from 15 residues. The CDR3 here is CASSLLTGGTYEQYF. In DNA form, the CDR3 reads TGTGCCAGCAGTTTATTGACAGGGGGTACCTACGAGCAGTACTTC.

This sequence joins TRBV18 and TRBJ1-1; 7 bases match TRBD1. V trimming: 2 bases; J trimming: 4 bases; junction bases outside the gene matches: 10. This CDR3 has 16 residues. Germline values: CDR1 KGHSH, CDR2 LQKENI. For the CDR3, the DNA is TGTGCCAGCTCACCAGCGGGGACAGTCCCGGCCACTGAAGCTTTCTTT. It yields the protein CASSPAGTVPATEAFF.

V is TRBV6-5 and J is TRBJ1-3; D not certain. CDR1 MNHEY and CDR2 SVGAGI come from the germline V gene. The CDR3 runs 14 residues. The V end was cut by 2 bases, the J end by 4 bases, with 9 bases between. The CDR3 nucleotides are TGTGCCAGCAGTTACGGTTTAATAGGAAACACCATATATTTT. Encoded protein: CASSYGLIGNTIYF.

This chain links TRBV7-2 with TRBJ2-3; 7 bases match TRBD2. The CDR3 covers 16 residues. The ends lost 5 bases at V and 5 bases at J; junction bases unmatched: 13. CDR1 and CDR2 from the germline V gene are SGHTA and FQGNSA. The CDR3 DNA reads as TGTGCCAGCAGCCGAGATGTGGGGAGGGCCGGAGATACGCAGTATTTT. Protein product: CASSRDVGRAGDTQYF.

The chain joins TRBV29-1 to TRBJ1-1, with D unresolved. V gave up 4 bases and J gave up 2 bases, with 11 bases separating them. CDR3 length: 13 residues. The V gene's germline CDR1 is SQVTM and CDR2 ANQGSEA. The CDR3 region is CSVVGIRNTEAFF. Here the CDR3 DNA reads TGCAGCGTTGTAGGTATCAGAAACACTGAAGCTTTCTTT.

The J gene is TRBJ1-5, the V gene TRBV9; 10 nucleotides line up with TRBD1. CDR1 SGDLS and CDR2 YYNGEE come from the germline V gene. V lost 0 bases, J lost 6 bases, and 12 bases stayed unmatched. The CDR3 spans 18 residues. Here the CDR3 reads CASSVVHPGQGFCQPQHF. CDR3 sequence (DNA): TGTGCCAGCAGCGTAGTTCACCCGGGACAGGGGTTTTGTCAGCCCCAGCATTTT.

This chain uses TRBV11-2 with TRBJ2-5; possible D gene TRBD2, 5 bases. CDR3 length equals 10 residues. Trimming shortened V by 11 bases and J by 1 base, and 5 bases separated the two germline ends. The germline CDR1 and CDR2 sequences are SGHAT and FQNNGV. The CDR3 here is CAEGQETQYF. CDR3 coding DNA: TGTGCCGAGGGCCAAGAGACCCAGTACTTC. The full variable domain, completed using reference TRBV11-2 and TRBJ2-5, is EAGVAQSPRYKIIEKRQSVAFWCNPISGHATLYWYQQILGQGPKLLIQFQNNGVVDDSQLPKDRFSAERLKGVDSTLKIQPAKLEDSAVYLCAEGQETQYFGPGTRLLVL.

CDR3 loop: CASSLVSGRDSYNEQFF. DNA of the CDR3: TGTGCCAGCAGCTTAGTTTCCGGCCGGGACTCCTACAATGAGCAGTTCTTC. J is TRBJ2-1 and V is TRBV7-2, with TRBD2 as a possible D gene (5 bases). The germline V gene has CDR1 SGHTA and CDR2 FQGNSA. The ends were cut back, 1 base at V and 0 bases at J, with 13 bases in the middle. The CDR3 covers 17 residues.

The CDR3 DNA reads as TGTGCCAGCAGTCAGGGGGCGGGAAACGAGCAGTACTTC. Its protein product is CASSQGAGNEQYF. This chain joins TRBV28 and TRBJ2-7; 8 nucleotides line up with TRBD1. Germline CDR1 and CDR2: MDHEN and SYDVKM. CDR3 size: 13 residues. Unmatched junction bases numbered 5, after V lost 5 bases and J lost 5 bases. Variable domain in full (rest from reference TRBV28 and TRBJ2-7): DVKVTQSSRYLVKRTGEKVFLECVQDMDHENMFWYRQDPGLGLRLIYFSYDVKMKEKGDIPEGYSVSREKKERFSLILESASTNQTSMYLCASSQGAGNEQYFGPGTRLTVT.

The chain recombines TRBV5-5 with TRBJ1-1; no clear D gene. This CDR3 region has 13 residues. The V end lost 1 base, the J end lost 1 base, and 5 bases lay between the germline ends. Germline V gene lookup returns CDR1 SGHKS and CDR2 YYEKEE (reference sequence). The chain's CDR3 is CASSLSPNTEAFF. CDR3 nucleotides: TGTGCCAGCAGCTTGTCCCCGAACACTGAAGCTTTCTTT. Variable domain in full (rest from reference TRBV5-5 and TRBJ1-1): DAGVTQSPTHLIKTRGQQVTLRCSPISGHKSVSWYQQVLGQGPQFIFQYYEKEERGRGNFPDRFSARQFPNYSSELNVNALLLGDSALYLCASSLSPNTEAFFGQGTRLTVV.

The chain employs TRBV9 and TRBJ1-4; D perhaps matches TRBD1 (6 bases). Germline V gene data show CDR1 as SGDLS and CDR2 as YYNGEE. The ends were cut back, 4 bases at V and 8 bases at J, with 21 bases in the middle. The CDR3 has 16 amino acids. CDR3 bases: TGTGCCAGCAGCCCGGAGAGTGGCAGGGGTTACGAAAAACTGTTTTTT. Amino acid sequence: CASSPESGRGYEKLFF.

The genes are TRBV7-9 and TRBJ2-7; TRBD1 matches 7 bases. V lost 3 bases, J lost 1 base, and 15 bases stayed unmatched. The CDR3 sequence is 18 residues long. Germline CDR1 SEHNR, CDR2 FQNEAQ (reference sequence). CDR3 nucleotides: TGTGCCAGCAGCTTCGCCGAAACATTCCGGGACAGTTCCTACGAGCAGTACTTC. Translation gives CASSFAETFRDSSYEQYF.

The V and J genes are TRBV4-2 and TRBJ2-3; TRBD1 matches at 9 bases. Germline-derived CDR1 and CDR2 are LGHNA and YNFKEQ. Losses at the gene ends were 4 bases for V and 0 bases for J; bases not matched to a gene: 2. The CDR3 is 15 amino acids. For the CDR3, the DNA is TGTGCCAGCAGCCCCGGACAGGGGAGCACAGATACGCAGTATTTT. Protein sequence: CASSPGQGSTDTQYF.

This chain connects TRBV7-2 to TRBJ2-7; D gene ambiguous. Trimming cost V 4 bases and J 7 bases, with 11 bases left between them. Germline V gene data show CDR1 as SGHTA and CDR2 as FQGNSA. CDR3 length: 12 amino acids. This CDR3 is CASSSPLEEQYF. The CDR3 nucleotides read TGTGCCAGCAGCTCCCCACTCGAGGAGCAGTACTTC.

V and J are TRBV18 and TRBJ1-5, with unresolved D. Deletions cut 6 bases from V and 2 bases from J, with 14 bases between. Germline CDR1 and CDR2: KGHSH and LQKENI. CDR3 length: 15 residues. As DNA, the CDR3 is TGTGCCAGCTCGACTTACCAGGCCGGCAATCAGCCCCAGCATTTT. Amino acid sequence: CASSTYQAGNQPQHF.

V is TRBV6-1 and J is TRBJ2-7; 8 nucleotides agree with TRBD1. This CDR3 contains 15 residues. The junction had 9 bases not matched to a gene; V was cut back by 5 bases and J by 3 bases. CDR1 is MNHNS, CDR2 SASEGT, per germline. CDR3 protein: CASSFPRGRDYEQYF. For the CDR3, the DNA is TGTGCCAGCAGTTTCCCCAGGGGGCGCGACTACGAGCAGTACTTC.

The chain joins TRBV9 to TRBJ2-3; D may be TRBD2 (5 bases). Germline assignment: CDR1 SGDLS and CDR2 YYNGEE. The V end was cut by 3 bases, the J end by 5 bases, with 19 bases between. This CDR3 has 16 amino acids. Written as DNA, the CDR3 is TGTGCCAGCAGCGCCTCTACTAGACCCACGGGAGATACGCAGTATTTT. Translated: CASSASTRPTGDTQYF. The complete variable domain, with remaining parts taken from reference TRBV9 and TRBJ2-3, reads DSGVTQTPKHLITATGQRVTLRCSPRSGDLSVYWYQQSLDQGLQFLIQYYNGEERAKGNILERFSAQQFPDLHSELNLSSLELGDSALYFCASSASTRPTGDTQYFGPGTRLTVL.

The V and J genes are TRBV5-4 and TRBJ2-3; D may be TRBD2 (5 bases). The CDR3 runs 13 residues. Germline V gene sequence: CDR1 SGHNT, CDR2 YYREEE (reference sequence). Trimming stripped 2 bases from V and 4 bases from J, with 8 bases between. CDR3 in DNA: TGTGCCAGCAGCTTTAGCGTGGCAGATACGCAGTATTTT. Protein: CASSFSVADTQYF.

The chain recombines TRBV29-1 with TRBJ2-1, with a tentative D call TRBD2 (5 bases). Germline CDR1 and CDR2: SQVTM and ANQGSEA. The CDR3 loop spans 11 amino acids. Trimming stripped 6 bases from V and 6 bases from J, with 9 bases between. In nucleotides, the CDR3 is TGCAGCGTAGAGGAGGCCAATGAGCAGTTCTTC. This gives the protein CSVEEANEQFF.

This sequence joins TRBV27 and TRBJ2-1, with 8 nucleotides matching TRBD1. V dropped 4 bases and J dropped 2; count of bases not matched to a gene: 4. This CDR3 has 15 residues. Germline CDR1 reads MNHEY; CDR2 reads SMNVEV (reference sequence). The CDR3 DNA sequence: TGTGCCAGCAGTTCCTGGACAGGGCCCTACAATGAGCAGTTCTTC. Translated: CASSSWTGPYNEQFF.

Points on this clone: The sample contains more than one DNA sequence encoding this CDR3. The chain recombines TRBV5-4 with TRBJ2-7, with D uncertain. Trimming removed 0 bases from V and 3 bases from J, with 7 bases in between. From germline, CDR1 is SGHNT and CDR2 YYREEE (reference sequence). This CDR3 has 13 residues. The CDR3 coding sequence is TGTGCCAGCAGCTTGGGGCAGCACTACGAGCAGTACTTC. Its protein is CASSLGQHYEQYF.

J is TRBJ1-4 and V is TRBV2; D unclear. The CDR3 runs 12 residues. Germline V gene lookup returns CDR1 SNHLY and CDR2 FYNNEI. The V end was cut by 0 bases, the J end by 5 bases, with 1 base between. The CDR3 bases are TGTGCCAGCAGTGAAGCCAATGAAAAACTGTTTTTT. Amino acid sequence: CASSEANEKLFF.

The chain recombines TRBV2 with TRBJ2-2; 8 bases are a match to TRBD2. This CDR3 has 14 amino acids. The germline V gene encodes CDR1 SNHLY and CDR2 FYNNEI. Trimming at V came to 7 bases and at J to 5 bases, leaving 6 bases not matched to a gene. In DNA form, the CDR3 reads TGTGCCAGCACCGGACGGGAGGGGACCGGGGAGCTGTTTTTT. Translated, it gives CASTGREGTGELFF.

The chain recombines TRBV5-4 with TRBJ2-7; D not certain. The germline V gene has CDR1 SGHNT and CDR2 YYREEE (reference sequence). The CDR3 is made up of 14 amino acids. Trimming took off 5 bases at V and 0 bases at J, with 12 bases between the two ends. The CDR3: CASRASSLSYEQYF. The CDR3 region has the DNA TGTGCCAGCAGGGCAAGTTCCCTCTCCTACGAGCAGTACTTC.